This record covers a single T cell receptor (beta chain). Its target is unknown. This sample is drawn from a study of T cell responses to AZD1222 COVID-19 vaccine. Study outcomes and limitations: The study found vaccine-associated CD4 TCRs spanning spike, dominant at 160-218 and 743-854. Epitopes outside B.1.351 and B.1.1.7 mutated regions reportedly drew nearly half of spike TCRs.

The CDR3 has 14 residues. CDR1 and CDR2 (germline): SGHTA, FQGNSA. Between the trimmed V and J ends, which lost 1 base and 2 bases, there was a span of 8 bases. The assay was immunoSEQ multiplex PCR, and TCRdb's table has in-frame clones only and misses some. Among around 140,000 clones listed, more than 90% were seen once. The receptor was isolated from an adult who received the AZD1222 COVID-19 vaccine. Here the sequenced sample was peripheral blood, taken 28 days after the second AZD1222 dose. V usage is TRBV7-2 and J usage is TRBJ1-1, with no clear D. Here the CDR3 reads CASSLEGGNTEAFF. The CDR3, as DNA: TGTGCCAGCAGCTTAGAGGGCGGCAACACTGAAGCTTTCTTT.